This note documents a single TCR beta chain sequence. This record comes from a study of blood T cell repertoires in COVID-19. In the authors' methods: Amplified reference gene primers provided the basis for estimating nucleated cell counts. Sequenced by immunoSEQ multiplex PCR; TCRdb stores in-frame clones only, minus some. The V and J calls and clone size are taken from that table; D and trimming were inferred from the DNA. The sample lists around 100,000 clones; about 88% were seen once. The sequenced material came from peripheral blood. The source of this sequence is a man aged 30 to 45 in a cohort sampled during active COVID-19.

CDR3 protein: CASSSDINSPLHF. The CDR3 DNA is TGTGCCAGCTCATCTGACATTAATTCACCCCTCCACTTT. The chain is built from TRBV18 and TRBJ1-6; the D is unclear. This CDR3 is built from 13 residues. Deletions cut 5 bases from V and 6 bases from J, with 8 bases between. Germline lookup yields CDR1 KGHSH and CDR2 LQKENI.